These 6 T cell receptor beta chains originate from one sample sequenced in a study of technical replicates of blood from several donors. Libraries were prepared by immunoSEQ multiplex PCR; TCRdb keeps only in-frame clonotypes and omits some of them. This sample has tens of thousands of clones; about 97% occur once, and the top ten carry roughly 0.25%. Sequencing was done on a sample of T cells isolated from PBMCs. These receptors all come from a human donor in good health.

V and J are TRBV6-5 and TRBJ2-1, with TRBD2 identical over 7 bases. V was clipped by 8 bases and J by 0 bases; unmatched bases: 1. Germline-derived CDR1 and CDR2 are MNHEY and SVGAGI. CDR3 length equals 13 residues. The CDR3 nucleotides read TGTGCCAGCGGCGGGAGCTCCTACAATGAGCAGTTCTTC. Encoded protein: CASGGSSYNEQFF.

The V call is TRBV7-9, the J call TRBJ2-1; D is ambiguous. The germline CDR1 and CDR2 sequences are SEHNR and FQNEAQ (reference sequence). The CDR3 runs to 12 residues. Trimming shortened V by 5 bases and J by 9 bases, and 11 bases separated the two germline ends. CDR3 DNA: TGTGCCAGCAGCAACTTTTACGGTGAGCAGTTCTTC. It yields the protein CASSNFYGEQFF.

This chain joins TRBV5-1 and TRBJ2-5, with a tentative D call TRBD2 (6 bases). This CDR3 comprises 15 residues. The germline V and J ends were trimmed by 4 bases and 2 bases, with 15 bases remaining between them. CDR1 and CDR2 from the germline V gene are SGHRS and YFSETQ. The CDR3 region is CASSHGRATQETQYF. The CDR3 DNA follows: TGCGCCAGCAGCCACGGGAGAGCTACACAAGAGACCCAGTACTTC.

This rearrangement joins TRBV27 to TRBJ2-5; tentative D call: TRBD2 (5 bases). There are 15 residues in the CDR3. V was clipped by 8 bases and J by 2 bases, with 18 bases between them. Germline V lookup: CDR1 MNHEY, CDR2 SMNVEV (reference sequence). The CDR3 loop is CASARSGRSQETQYF. CDR3 in DNA: TGTGCCAGCGCTAGGTCTGGGAGAAGTCAAGAGACCCAGTACTTC.

V and J are TRBV19 and TRBJ1-5, with 11 bases lining up with TRBD1. V was pared by 7 bases and J by 1 base, with 6 bases of the junction left unmatched. This CDR3 has 16 residues. The germline V gene encodes CDR1 LNHDA and CDR2 SQIVND (reference sequence). CDR3 coding DNA: TGTGCCAGTAACGCGGACAGGGGGCTAAGCAATCAGCCCCAGCATTTT. It is translated as CASNADRGLSNQPQHF.

This chain connects TRBV30 to TRBJ2-5; possibly TRBD1 for D (6 bases). The V end lost 0 bases, the J end lost 5 bases, and 10 bases lay between the germline ends. CDR3 length: 13 amino acids. The germline gives CDR1 GTSNPN, CDR2 SVGIG (reference sequence). The CDR3: CAWSVSGVETQYF. The CDR3 nucleotides are TGTGCCTGGAGTGTATCAGGGGTGGAGACCCAGTACTTC.